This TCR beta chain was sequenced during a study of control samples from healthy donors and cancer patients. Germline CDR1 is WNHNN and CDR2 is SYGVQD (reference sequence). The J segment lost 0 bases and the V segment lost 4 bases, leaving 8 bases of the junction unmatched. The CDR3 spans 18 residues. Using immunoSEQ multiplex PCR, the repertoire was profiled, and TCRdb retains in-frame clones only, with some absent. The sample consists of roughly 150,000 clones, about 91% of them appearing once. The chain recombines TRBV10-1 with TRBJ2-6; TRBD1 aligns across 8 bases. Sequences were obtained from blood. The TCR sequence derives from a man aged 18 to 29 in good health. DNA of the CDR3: TGCGCCAGCAGTGCAAGAGGACAGGGCAGCTCTGGGGCCAACGTCCTGACTTTC. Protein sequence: CASSARGQGSSGANVLTF.